A selection of T cell receptor beta chains follows, all from one sample in a study of T-cell reconstitution after alpha-beta-depleted transplantation in children. TCRdb re-called the PCR reads through MiXCR, storing one row per CDR3 protein. The data show hundreds of thousands of distinct CDR3 sequences, under 20% seen once. Sequenced material: PBMCs, mostly from graft donor cells, taken 360 days after TCRalphabeta/CD19-depleted stem cell transplant. These receptors were collected from a male patient between 5 and 17 years old who had a stem cell transplant for acute lymphoblastic leukemia, so the T cells may come from the graft donor. CDR3s include the opening cysteine and the closing phenylalanine or tryptophan. Each record gives: D gene, V gene, J gene, clone size, CDR3 DNA, CDR3 protein. The D gene is left open where the match is weak. Size tells how often a clone was seen (once, few, many) or the class of an expanded clone, and some rows leave it out.

>NA|TRBV10-3|TRBJ2-3|few
TGTGCCACCGGGACCGGGCCAAACACAGATACGCAGTATTTT
CATGTGPNTDTQYF
>TRBD2|TRBV20-1|TRBJ2-2|few
TGCAGTGCTAAGGGAGGGAAGGGCACCGGGGAGCTGTTTTTT
CSAKGGKGTGELFF
>NA|TRBV20-1|TRBJ2-6|NA
TGCAGTGCTAGAGATGGGAATGCCGCGGCCAACGTCCTGACTTTC
CSARDGNAAANVLTF
>TRBD1|TRBV5-1|TRBJ2-7|few
TGCGCCAGCAGCCCGTATTCAGGGGGCTCGACTTACGAGCAGTACTTC
CASSPYSGGSTYEQYF
>NA|TRBV11-2|TRBJ2-2|NA
TGTGCCAGCACCTCCCTACGGCGCGGATTCTCCCAGACCGGGGAGCTGTTTTTT
CASTSLRRGFSQTGELFF
>TRBD2|TRBV10-3|TRBJ2-1|few
TGTGCCATCACCCCTAGCGGGAGGTCACCGGGATACAATGAGCAGTTCTTC
CAITPSGRSPGYNEQFF
>NA|TRBV7-9|TRBJ2-1|NA
TGTGCCAGCAGCTTACTCCCAGGGCCAAGACTGGATGAGCAGTTCTTC
CASSLLPGPRLDEQFF
>NA|TRBV25-1|TRBJ2-3|NA
TGTGCCAGCTCCCAGGGGCACCTAAGCACAGATACGCAGTATTTT
CASSQGHLSTDTQYF
>TRBD2|TRBV20-1|TRBJ2-7|many
TGCAGTGCTTCTGGAAGGACTAGCGTCTACGAGCAGTACTTC
CSASGRTSVYEQYF
>NA|TRBV7-7|TRBJ2-5|many
TGTGCCAGCAGCCCGCTTGGGACGCTAAAAGAGACCCAGTACTTC
CASSPLGTLKETQYF
>TRBD2|TRBV3-1|TRBJ2-1|few
TGTGCCAGCAGCCAAGTCGGCGGGAGGAGGGGCAATGAGCAGTTCTTC
CASSQVGGRRGNEQFF
>NA|TRBV19|TRBJ1-2|NA
TGTGCCAGTGGACCAGGGACTACTAACTATGGCTACACCTTC
CASGPGTTNYGYTF
>NA|TRBV7-8|TRBJ2-7|few
TGTGCCAGCAGCTTGGTTAAGTTTAGTTACAGCTCCTACGAGCAGTACTTC
CASSLVKFSYSSYEQYF
>NA|TRBV24-1|TRBJ2-2|NA
TGTGCCACCAGTGACCCCGCCGGAAGCACAGGGAAGAGAACCGGGGAGCTGTTTTTT
CATSDPAGSTGKRTGELFF
>NA|TRBV5-5|TRBJ2-7|few
TGTGCCAGCAGCTATGCCGGGACCCCTTACGAGCAGTACTTC
CASSYAGTPYEQYF
>NA|TRBV5-1|TRBJ2-1|many
TGCGCCAGCTCCCTGGGGGCGGTGAGTTACAATGAGCAGTTCTTC
CASSLGAVSYNEQFF
>NA|TRBV29-1|TRBJ2-3|many
TGCAGCGTTGATTCCTCAGGGGTGACAGATACGCAGTATTTT
CSVDSSGVTDTQYF
>TRBD1|TRBV6-6|TRBJ2-1|NA
TGTGCCAGCAGTACAGGGGGGCATGAGCAGTTCTTC
CASSTGGHEQFF
>NA|TRBV15|TRBJ1-6|NA
TGTGCCACCAGCAGCCTGCATATTAATTCACCCCTCCACTTT
CATSSLHINSPLHF
>TRBD2|TRBV15|TRBJ2-1|NA
TGTGCCACCAGCAGAGAACTACCTAGACTAGCGGGATTGGATGAGCAGTTCTTC
CATSRELPRLAGLDEQFF
>NA|TRBV27|TRBJ1-1|many
TGTGCCAGCAGTTCAGGCAGGGGAAGATCTGAAGCTTTCTTT
CASSSGRGRSEAFF
>NA|TRBV7-8|TRBJ2-3|NA
TGTGCCAGCAGCCTTTTAGGGCTAGCAACCCCAGATACGCAGTATTTT
CASSLLGLATPDTQYF
>NA|TRBV29-1|TRBJ1-1|NA
TGCAGCGTTGAAGAGAAACGGGATTCGTCTGAAGCTTTCTTT
CSVEEKRDSSEAFF
>NA|TRBV4-2|TRBJ1-1|NA
TGTGCCAGCATCCTTTCGTCGGGGGCCTACACTGAAGCTTTCTTT
CASILSSGAYTEAFF
>NA|TRBV5-1|TRBJ1-5|NA
TGCGCCAGCAGCGCGTTGCCGGGATCCCTAGGCGATCAGCCCCAGCATTTT
CASSALPGSLGDQPQHF
>NA|TRBV7-3|TRBJ2-7|few
TGTGCCAGCAGCTTAATGTCCGGTTCCTACGAGCAGTACTTC
CASSLMSGSYEQYF
>TRBD1|TRBV12-3/TRBV12-4|TRBJ1-5|NA
TGTGCCAGCAGTTTAGCCGTAGGCTGGACAGGGGCACGAAGCAATCAGCCCCAGCATTTT
CASSLAVGWTGARSNQPQHF
>NA|TRBV7-2|TRBJ2-7|few
TGTGCCAGCAGCTTAGCGTTTGCGGGGGCGCCCTACGAGCAGTACTTC
CASSLAFAGAPYEQYF
>TRBD1|TRBV19|TRBJ2-7|once
TGTGCCAGTAGTTGGACAGGCCAAACCTACGAGCAGTACTTC
CASSWTGQTYEQYF
>TRBD2|TRBV5-1|TRBJ2-5|NA
TGCGCCAGCAGCTTGGTGGCTAGCGGGAGTGGAGAGACCCAGTACTTC
CASSLVASGSGETQYF
>NA|TRBV7-5|TRBJ1-4|NA
NA
CISVSEARTGGNEKLFF
>TRBD2|TRBV29-1|TRBJ2-7|few
TGCAGCGTCCTAAAAGGGACTAGCGGGAGGTACGAGCAGTACTTC
CSVLKGTSGRYEQYF
>TRBD1|TRBV24-1|TRBJ2-1|few
TGTGCCACCAGTAAAGGACAGGGGGCCAATGAGCAGTTCTTC
CATSKGQGANEQFF
>NA|TRBV20-1|TRBJ1-6|few
TGCAGTGCTAGGATAAAAGGGGCTTATAATTCACCCCTCCACTTT
CSARIKGAYNSPLHF
>TRBD2|TRBV7-9|TRBJ2-7|few
TGTGCCAGCAGCAGACTAGCTTTCGAGCAGTACTTC
CASSRLAFEQYF
>TRBD2|TRBV5-6|TRBJ2-5|NA
TGTGCCAGCAGCCAGACTAGCGGGAGTGGAAAGACCCAGTACTTC
CASSQTSGSGKTQYF
>NA|TRBV5-1|TRBJ2-1|few
TGCGCCAGCAGCTTGGCCGGCGGGTACGAGTTCTTC
CASSLAGGYEFF
>TRBD1|TRBV24-1|TRBJ2-1|NA
TGTGCCACCAAGGGGACAGGGCCTGGCAATGAGCAGTTCTTC
CATKGTGPGNEQFF
>NA|TRBV7-9|TRBJ2-7|few
TGTGCCAGCAGCTTAGCTCAGGGGTTGAAAAACGAGCAGTACTTC
CASSLAQGLKNEQYF
>TRBD2|TRBV6-1|TRBJ2-7|NA
TGTGCCAGCAGTGTCGCCGGGACTAGCGGGAGCCTTCAGTACTTC
CASSVAGTSGSLQYF
>NA|TRBV12-3/TRBV12-4|TRBJ2-1|many
TGTGCCAGCAGGGGAGACACAGGGATAAATGAGCAGTTCTTC
CASRGDTGINEQFF
>TRBD2|TRBV7-3|TRBJ2-1|many
TGTGCCAGCAGTTCGGGCGGGAGTTCCTACAATGAGCAGTTCTTC
CASSSGGSSYNEQFF
>NA|TRBV4-1|TRBJ2-1|few
TGCGCCAGCAGCCAAGAGAGGGGCCGGAGTTACAATGAGCAGTTCTTC
CASSQERGRSYNEQFF
>NA|TRBV7-3|TRBJ1-6|NA
TGTGCCAGCAGCGAGGGCGTGGGGGGCTCCTATAATTCACCCCTCCACTTT
CASSEGVGGSYNSPLHF
>NA|TRBV12-3/TRBV12-4|TRBJ1-4|few
TGTGCCAGCAGTTCAGGGACATTTGCAACTAATGAAAAACTGTTTTTT
CASSSGTFATNEKLFF
>TRBD2|TRBV5-5|TRBJ2-1|many
TGTGCCAGCAGCTTCTATCTAGGTAGCGGGAGTCCCGATGAGCAGTTCTTC
CASSFYLGSGSPDEQFF
>TRBD2|TRBV12-3/TRBV12-4|TRBJ2-1|NA
TGTGCCAGCAGTTTAAGGCTAGCGGGAGGGGGGGAGCAGTTCTTC
CASSLRLAGGGEQFF
>TRBD2|TRBV5-1|TRBJ2-4|NA
TGCGCCAGCAGCCCCGTCGGGAGGGCCAAAAACATTCAGTACTTC
CASSPVGRAKNIQYF
>TRBD2|TRBV4-2|TRBJ2-7|NA
TGTGCCAGCAGCCAGGAAGAGGTCCCTAGCGGGACGGACGAGCAGTACTTC
CASSQEEVPSGTDEQYF
>TRBD2|TRBV6-2/TRBV6-3|TRBJ2-1|few
TGTGCCAGCAGTAAACAAACTAGCGGGTCGTACAATGAGCAGTTCTTC
CASSKQTSGSYNEQFF
>NA|TRBV9|TRBJ2-2|NA
TGTGCCAGCAGCGTAGTGGGACAATTCCCCGGGGAGCTGTTTTTT
CASSVVGQFPGELFF
>NA|TRBV30|TRBJ2-7|NA
TGTGCCTGGAGTGTAGGGCCAGCCTACGAGCAGTACTTC
CAWSVGPAYEQYF